This T cell receptor beta chain was retrieved from a study of blood T cell repertoires in COVID-19. Study-wide background: Specimens from acute and convalescent COVID-19 originated in the United States, Italy and Spain. T cells, B-cell-depleted T cells, or PBMCs provided the cDNA or gDNA that served as material.

How the authors handled the data: Amplification from reference gene primers served as the basis for estimated nucleated cell counts. The assay was immunoSEQ multiplex PCR, and TCRdb's table has in-frame clones only and misses some. That table gives V, J and clone size, and the DNA gave D and trimming. This sample has about 140,000 clones, with more than 70% found just once. The CDR3 length is 15 residues. Unmatched junction bases numbered 6, after V lost 5 bases and J lost 5 bases. Germline CDR1 and CDR2: MNHEY and SMNVEV (reference sequence). This clone was detected many times. The specimen sequenced was peripheral blood. This sequence joins TRBV27 and TRBJ2-5, with TRBD1 matching 12 bases. This clonotype originated in a woman in her fifties or sixties with acute or convalescent COVID-19. The CDR3 region is CASSTGTGGAETQYF. The CDR3 coding sequence is TGTGCCAGCAGTACCGGGACAGGGGGCGCGGAGACCCAGTACTTC.